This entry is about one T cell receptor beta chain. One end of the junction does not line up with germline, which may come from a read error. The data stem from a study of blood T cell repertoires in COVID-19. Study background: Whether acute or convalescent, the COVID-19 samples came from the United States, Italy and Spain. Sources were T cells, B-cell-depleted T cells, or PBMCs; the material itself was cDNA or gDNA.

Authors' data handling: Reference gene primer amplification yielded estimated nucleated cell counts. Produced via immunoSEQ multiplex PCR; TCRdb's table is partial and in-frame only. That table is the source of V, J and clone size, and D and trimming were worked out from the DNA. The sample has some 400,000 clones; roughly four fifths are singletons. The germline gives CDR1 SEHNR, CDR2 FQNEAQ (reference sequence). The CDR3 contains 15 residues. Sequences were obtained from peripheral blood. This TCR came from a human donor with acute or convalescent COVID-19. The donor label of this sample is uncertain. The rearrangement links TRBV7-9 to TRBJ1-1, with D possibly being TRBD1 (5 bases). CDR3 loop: CASTLRGSVNTEAFF. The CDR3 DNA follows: TGTGCCAGCACCTTAAGGGGTTCGGTGAACACTGAAGCTTTCTTT.